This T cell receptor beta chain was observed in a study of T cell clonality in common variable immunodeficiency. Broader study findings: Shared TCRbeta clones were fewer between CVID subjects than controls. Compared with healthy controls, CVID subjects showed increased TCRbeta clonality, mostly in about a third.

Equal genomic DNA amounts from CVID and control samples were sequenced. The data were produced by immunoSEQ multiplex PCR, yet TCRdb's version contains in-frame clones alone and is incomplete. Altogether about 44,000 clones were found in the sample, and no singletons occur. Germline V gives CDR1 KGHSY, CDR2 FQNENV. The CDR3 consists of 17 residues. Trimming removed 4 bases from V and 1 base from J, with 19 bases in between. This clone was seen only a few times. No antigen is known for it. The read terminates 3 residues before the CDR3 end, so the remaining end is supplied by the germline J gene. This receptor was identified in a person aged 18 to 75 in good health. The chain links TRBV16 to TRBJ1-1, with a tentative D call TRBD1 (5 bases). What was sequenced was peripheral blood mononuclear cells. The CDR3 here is CASSRQGPGRGNTEAFF. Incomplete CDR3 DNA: TGTGCCAGCAGCCGTCAAGGGCCAGGGAGGGGGAACACTGAA.